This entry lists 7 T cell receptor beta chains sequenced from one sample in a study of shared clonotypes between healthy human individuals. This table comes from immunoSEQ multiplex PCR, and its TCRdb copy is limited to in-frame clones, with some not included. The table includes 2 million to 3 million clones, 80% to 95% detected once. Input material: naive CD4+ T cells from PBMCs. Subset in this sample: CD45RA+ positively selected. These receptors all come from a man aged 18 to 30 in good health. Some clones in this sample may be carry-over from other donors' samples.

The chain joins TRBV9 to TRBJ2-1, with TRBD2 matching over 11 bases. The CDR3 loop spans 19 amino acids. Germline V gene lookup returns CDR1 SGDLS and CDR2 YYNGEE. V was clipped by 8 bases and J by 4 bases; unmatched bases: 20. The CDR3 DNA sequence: TGTGCCAGTACTAGCGGGAGTTCCGTCGTGTCTTATCAATACAATGAGCAGTTCTTC. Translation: CASTSGSSVVSYQYNEQFF.

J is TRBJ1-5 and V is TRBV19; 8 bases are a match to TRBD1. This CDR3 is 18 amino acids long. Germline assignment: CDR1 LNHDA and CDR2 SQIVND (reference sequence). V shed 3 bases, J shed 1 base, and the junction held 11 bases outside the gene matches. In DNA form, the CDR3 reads TGTGCCAGTAGTATCGGGACAGGAGTACGTCAAAGCAATCAGCCCCAGCATTTT. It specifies CASSIGTGVRQSNQPQHF.

The DNA of the CDR3 is TGCGCCAGCAATCGGGGGACCGGGGAGCTGTTTTTT. It codes for CASNRGTGELFF. V usage is TRBV5-1 and J usage is TRBJ2-2; D might be TRBD2 (6 bases). Trimming removed 6 bases from V and 5 bases from J, with 8 bases in between. This CDR3 region has 12 residues. Looked up from germline, CDR1 is SGHRS and CDR2 is YFSETQ.

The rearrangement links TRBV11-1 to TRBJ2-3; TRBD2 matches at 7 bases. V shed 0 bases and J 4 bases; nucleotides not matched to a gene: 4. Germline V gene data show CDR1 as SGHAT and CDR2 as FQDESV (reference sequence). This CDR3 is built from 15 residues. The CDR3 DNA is TGTGCCAGCAGCTTAGCGCGGGAGCTATCAGATACGCAGTATTTT. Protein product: CASSLARELSDTQYF.

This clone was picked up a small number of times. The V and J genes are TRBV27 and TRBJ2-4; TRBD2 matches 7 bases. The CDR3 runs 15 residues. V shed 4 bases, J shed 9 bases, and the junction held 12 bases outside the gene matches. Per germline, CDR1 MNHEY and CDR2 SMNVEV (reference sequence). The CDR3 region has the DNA TGTGCCAGCAGTTCTCAGACTAGCAGTTTCTTCATTCAGTACTTC. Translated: CASSSQTSSFFIQYF.

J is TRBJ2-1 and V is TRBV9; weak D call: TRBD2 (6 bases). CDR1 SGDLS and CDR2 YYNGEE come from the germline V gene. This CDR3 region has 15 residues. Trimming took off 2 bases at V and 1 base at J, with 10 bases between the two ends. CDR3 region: CASSVQEGSYNEQFF. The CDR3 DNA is TGTGCCAGCAGCGTTCAGGAGGGGTCCTACAATGAGCAGTTCTTC.

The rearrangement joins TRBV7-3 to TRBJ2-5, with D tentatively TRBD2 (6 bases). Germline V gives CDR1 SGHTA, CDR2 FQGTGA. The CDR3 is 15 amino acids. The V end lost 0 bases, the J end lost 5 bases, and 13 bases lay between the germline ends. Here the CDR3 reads CASSLTRELSETQYF. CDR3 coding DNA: TGTGCCAGCAGCTTAACGCGGGAATTGTCGGAGACCCAGTACTTC.